One T cell receptor beta chain is described in this entry. This record belongs to a study of radiation and T cells in renal cell carcinoma. The CDR3 is made up of 14 amino acids. Germline V gives CDR1 SGHTA, CDR2 FQGNSA. V was trimmed by 4 bases and J by 4 bases, leaving 10 bases between them. Time point: blood 2 weeks post-SBRT. This sample's treatment: 15 Gy SBRT to primary tumor, nephrectomy 4 weeks later. The patient's renal cell carcinoma had clear cell pathology. Using immunoSEQ multiplex PCR, the repertoire was profiled, and TCRdb retains in-frame clones only, with some absent. The repertoire holds 100,000 to 150,000 clones, with approximately 78% as singletons.

The sample consisted of blood, taken from a patient whose treatment included radiotherapy and nephrectomy. This TCR was sampled from a woman aged 55-70 years with renal cell carcinoma. The J gene is TRBJ2-2, the V gene TRBV7-2, with D perhaps TRBD2 (6 bases). This CDR3 reads CASSSGGVTGELFF. For the CDR3, the DNA is TGTGCCAGCAGCTCGGGCGGGGTCACCGGGGAGCTGTTTTTT. Full variable domain (missing parts from reference TRBV7-2 and TRBJ2-2): GAGVSQSPSNKVTEKGKDVELRCDPISGHTALYWYRQSLGQGLEFLIYFQGNSAPDKSGLPSDRFSAERTGGSVSTLTIQRTQQEDSAVYLCASSSGGVTGELFFGEGSRLTVL.